This T cell receptor beta chain was identified in a study of identifying expanded T cells in peripheral blood. Study-wide points: Across healthy donors, higher total template counts meant significantly greater approximately two-week count variance. About 1.3 clones differed between technical replicates, versus around 15 and 19 over time.

Collection occurred without any documented infections or immune events in donors. As regards this clone: Its antigen remains unknown.

Germline V gene data show CDR1 as MNHEY and CDR2 as SVGAGI. V shed 6 bases, J shed 2 bases, and the junction held 5 bases outside the gene matches. The CDR3 contains 15 residues. The repertoire was sequenced with immunoSEQ multiplex PCR; TCRdb's copy has only in-frame clones and lacks some. The sample yields more than 55,000 clones, about 89% seen once. The rearrangement links TRBV6-5 to TRBJ2-3, with 10 positions matching TRBD2. This clonotype was obtained from a person aged 18 to 75 in good health. The sample comprised blood. The CDR3 reads CASSLAGGPTDTQYF. The CDR3 DNA reads TGTGCCAGCAGCTTAGCGGGAGGCCCCACAGATACGCAGTATTTT.